Sequencing of this TCR beta chain was carried out in a study of Ad26.COV2.S vaccination and SARS-CoV-2 variants. About the research overall: Intramuscular Ad26.COV2.S doses were given once or twice, 56 days apart. General study findings and limits: Reported findings describe substantial breadth in spike-specific CD8+ and CD4+ T cell responses following vaccination.

The treatment was: some 20 received Ad26.COV2.S at low or high dose, single or two shots; about 5 received placebo; per-sample allocation not given. Sampling occurred on day 63 after the first vaccine or placebo injection. Germline loops: CDR1 MGHDK, CDR2 SYGVNS. The CDR3 totals 16 residues. The germline V and J ends were trimmed by 3 bases and 7 bases, with 16 bases remaining between them. Details on this clone: Its antigen is undetermined.

Assay: immunoSEQ multiplex PCR; the TCRdb copy retains only in-frame clones and omits some. In the table there are fewer than 900,000 clones, roughly 90% of which are singletons. Sequencing used peripheral blood, obtained in a trial of Ad26.COV2.S vaccine versus placebo. The gene calls are TRBV25-1 and TRBJ1-6, with a tentative D call TRBD1 (5 bases). The receptor's source is a person aged 18-65 years who received the Ad26.COV2.S COVID-19 vaccine or a placebo. The CDR3 spells CASSERTGTLNSPLHF. CDR3 sequence (DNA): TGTGCCAGCAGTGAGAGGACCGGGACTCTAAATTCACCCCTCCACTTT.